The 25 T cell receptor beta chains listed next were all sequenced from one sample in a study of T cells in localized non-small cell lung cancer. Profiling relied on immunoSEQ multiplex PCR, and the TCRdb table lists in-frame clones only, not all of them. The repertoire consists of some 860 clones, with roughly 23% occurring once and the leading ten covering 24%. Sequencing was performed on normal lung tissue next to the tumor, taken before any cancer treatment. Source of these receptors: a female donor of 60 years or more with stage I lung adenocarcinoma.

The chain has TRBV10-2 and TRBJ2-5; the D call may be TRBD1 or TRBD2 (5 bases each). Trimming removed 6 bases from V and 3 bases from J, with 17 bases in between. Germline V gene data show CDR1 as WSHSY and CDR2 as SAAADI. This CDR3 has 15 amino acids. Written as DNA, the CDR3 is TGCGCCAGCAGACCGGGACGACTACCAGAAGAGACCCAGTACTTC. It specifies CASRPGRLPEETQYF.

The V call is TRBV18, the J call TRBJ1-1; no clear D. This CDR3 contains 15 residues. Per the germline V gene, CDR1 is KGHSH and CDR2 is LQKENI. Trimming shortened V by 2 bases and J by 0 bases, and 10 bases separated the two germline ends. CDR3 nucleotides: TGTGCCAGCTCACCAATTGAGGCCTTGAACACTGAAGCTTTCTTT. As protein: CASSPIEALNTEAFF.

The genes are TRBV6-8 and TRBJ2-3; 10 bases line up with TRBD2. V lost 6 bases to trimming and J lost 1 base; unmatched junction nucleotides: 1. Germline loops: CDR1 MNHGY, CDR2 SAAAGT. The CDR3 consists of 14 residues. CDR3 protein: CASRGTSGTDTQYF. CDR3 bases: TGTGCCAGCAGAGGGACTAGCGGCACAGATACGCAGTATTTT.

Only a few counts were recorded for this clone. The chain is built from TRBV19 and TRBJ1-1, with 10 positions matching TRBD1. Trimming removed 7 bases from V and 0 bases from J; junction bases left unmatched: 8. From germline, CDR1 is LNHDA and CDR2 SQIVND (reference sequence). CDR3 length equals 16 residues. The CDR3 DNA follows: TGTGCCAGTACGCCGTGGGGACAGGGGCTGAACACTGAAGCTTTCTTT. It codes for CASTPWGQGLNTEAFF.

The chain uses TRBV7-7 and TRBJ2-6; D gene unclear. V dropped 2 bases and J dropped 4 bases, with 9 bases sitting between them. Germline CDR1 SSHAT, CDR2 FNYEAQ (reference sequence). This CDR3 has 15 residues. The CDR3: CASSLTLWGANVLTF. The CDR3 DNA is TGTGCCAGCAGCTTAACGCTATGGGGGGCCAACGTCCTGACTTTC.

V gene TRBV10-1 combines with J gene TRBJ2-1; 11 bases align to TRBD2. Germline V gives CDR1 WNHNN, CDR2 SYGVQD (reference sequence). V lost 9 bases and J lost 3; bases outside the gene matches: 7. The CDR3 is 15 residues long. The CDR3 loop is CARTSGTAVYNEQFF. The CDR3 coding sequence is TGCGCCAGGACTAGCGGGACTGCGGTCTACAATGAGCAGTTCTTC.

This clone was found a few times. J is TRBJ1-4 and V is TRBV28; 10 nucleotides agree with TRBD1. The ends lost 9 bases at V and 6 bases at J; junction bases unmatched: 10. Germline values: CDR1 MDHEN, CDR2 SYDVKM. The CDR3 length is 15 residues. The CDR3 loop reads CASLGTGAGDEKLFF. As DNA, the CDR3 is TGTGCCAGTCTAGGGACAGGGGCGGGGGATGAAAAACTGTTTTTT.

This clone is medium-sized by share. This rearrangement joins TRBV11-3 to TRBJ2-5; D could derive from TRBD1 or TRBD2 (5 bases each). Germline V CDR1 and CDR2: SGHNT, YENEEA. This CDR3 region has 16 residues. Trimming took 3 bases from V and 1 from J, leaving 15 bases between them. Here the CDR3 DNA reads TGTGCCAGCAGCTTGTTGGGGGATTCGTCCCAAGAGACCCAGTACTTC. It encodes CASSLLGDSSQETQYF.

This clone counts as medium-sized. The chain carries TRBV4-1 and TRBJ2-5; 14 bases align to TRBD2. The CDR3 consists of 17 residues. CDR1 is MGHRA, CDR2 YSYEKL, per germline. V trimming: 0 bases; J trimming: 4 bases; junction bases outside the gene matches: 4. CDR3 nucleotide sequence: TGCGCCAGCAGCCAAGAGGTTGGGACTAGCGGGGGAGAGACCCAGTACTTC. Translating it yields CASSQEVGTSGGETQYF.

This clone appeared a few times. The CDR3 DNA is TGTGCCAGTAGTATCTGGGACAGGAACGAGCAGTACTTC. Its protein is CASSIWDRNEQYF. V usage is TRBV19 and J usage is TRBJ2-7, with 8 bases matching TRBD1. Trimming took 3 bases from V and 5 from J; bases not matched to a gene: 3. Looked up from germline, CDR1 is LNHDA and CDR2 is SQIVND (reference sequence). This CDR3 contains 13 residues.

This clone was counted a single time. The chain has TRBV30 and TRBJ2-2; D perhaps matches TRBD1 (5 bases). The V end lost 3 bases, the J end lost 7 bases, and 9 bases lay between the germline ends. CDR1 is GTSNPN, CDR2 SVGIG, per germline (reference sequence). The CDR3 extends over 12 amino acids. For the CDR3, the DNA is TGTGCCTGGAGGGCAGGGATCGGGGAGCTGTTTTTT. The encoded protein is CAWRAGIGELFF.

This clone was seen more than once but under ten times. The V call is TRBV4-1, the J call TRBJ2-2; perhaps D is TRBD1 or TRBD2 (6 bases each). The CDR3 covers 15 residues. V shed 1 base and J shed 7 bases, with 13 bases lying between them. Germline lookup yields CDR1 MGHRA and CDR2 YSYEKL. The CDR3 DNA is TGCGCCAGCAGCCAAGCGTGGGGGGCGATCGGGGAGCTGTTTTTT. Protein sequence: CASSQAWGAIGELFF.

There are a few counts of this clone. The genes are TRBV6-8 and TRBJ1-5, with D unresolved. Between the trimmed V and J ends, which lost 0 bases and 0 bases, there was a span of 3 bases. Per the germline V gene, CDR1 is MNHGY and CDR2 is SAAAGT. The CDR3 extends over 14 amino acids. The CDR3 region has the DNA TGTGCCAGCAGTTACTCGGGTAGCAATCAGCCCCAGCATTTT. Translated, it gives CASSYSGSNQPQHF.

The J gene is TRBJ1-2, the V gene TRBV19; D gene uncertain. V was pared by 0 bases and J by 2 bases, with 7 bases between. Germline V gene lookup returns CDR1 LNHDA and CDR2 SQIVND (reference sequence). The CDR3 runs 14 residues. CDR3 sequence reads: CASSIDLRNYGYTF. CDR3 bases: TGTGCCAGTAGTATAGATCTCCGCAACTATGGCTACACCTTC.

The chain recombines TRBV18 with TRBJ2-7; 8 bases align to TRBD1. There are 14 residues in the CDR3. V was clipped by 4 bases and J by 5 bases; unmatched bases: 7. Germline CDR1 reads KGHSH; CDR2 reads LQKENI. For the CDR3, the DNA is TGTGCCAGCTCACTCAATGGACAGGGCAACGAGCAGTACTTC. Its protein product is CASSLNGQGNEQYF.

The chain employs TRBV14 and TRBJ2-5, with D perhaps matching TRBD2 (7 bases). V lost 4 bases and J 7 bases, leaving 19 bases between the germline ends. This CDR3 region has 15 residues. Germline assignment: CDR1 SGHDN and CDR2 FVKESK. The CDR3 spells CASSPRAGGRGTQYF. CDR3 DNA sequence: TGTGCCAGCAGCCCCAGGGCCGGGGGGCGTGGGACCCAGTACTTC.

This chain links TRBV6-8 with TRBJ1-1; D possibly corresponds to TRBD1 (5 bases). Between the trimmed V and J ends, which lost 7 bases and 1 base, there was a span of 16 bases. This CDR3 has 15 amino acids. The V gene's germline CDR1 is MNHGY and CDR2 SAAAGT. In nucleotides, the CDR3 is TGTGCCAGCATCCGATTCCGGGACGGGAACACTGAAGCTTTCTTT. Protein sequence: CASIRFRDGNTEAFF.

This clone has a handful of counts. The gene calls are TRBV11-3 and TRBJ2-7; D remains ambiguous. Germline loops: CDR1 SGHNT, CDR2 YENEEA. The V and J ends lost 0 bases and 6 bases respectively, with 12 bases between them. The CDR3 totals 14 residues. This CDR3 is CASSLDRRAPEQYF. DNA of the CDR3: TGTGCCAGCAGCTTAGATAGAAGGGCCCCCGAGCAGTACTTC.

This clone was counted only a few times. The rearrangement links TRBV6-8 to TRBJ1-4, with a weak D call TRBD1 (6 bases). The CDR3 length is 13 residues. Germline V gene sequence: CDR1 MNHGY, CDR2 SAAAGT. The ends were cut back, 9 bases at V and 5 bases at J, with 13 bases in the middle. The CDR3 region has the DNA TGTGCCAGTTCACAGGGTTGGAATGAAAAACTGTTTTTT. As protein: CASSQGWNEKLFF.

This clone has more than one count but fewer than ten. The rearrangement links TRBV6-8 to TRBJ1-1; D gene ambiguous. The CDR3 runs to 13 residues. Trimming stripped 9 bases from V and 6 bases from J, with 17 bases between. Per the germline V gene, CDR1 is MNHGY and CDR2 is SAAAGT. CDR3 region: CASSREGRAEAFF. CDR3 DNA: TGTGCCAGTAGCAGAGAAGGGCGGGCTGAAGCTTTCTTT.

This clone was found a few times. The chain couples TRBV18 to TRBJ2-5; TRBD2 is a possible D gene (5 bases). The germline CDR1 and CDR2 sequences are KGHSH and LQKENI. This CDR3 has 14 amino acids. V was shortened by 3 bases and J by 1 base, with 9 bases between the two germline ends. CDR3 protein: CASSPRGSQETQYF. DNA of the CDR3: TGTGCCAGCTCACCGAGAGGGTCCCAAGAGACCCAGTACTTC.

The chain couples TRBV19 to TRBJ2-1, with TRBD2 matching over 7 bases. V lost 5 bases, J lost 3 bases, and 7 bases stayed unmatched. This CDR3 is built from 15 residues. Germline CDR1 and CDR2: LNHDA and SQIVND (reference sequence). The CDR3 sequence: CASSSVSGGYNEQFF. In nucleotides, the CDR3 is TGTGCCAGTAGTTCTGTGTCGGGGGGCTACAATGAGCAGTTCTTC.

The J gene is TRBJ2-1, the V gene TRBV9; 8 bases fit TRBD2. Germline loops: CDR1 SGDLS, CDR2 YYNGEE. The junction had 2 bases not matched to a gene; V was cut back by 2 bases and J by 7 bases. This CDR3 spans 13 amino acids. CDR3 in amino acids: CASSVSGVNEQFF. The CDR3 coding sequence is TGTGCCAGCAGCGTTAGCGGGGTAAATGAGCAGTTCTTC.

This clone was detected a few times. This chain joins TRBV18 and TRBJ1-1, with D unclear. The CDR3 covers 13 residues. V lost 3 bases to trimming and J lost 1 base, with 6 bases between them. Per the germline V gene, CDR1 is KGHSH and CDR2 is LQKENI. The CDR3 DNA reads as TGTGCCAGCTCACCGGAAGAGAACACTGAAGCTTTCTTT. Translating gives CASSPEENTEAFF.

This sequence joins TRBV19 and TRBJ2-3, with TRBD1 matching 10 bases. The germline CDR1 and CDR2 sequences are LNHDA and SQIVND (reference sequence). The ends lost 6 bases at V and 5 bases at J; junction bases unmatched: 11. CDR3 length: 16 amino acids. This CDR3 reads CASSRRDRGFKDTQYF. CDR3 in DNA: TGTGCCAGTAGCCGCCGGGACAGGGGTTTTAAAGATACGCAGTATTTT.